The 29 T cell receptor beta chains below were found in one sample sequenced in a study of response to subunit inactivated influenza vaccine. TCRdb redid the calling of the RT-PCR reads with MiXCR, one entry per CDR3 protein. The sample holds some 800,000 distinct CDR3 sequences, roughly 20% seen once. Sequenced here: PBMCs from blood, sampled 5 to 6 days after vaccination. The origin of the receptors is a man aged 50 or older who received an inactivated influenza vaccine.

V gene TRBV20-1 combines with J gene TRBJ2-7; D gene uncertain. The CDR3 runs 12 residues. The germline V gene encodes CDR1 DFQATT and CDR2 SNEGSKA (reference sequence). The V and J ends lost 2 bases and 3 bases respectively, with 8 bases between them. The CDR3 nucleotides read TGCAGTGCTAGATGGACGGACTACGAGCAGTACTTC. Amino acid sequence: CSARWTDYEQYF.

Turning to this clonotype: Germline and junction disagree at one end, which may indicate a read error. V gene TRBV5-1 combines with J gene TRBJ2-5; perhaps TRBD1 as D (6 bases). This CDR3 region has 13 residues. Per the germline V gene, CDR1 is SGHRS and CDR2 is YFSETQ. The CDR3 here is CAGSRTAQETQYF. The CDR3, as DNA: TGCGCCGGCAGCCGGACAGCCCAAGAGACCCAGTACTTC.

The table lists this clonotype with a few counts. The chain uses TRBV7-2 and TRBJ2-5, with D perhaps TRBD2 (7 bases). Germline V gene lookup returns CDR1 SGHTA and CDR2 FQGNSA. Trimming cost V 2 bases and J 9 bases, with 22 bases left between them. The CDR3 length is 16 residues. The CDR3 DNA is TGTGCCAGCAGCTTAAGGGGGGGGGCCGTTCGTGGGGCCCAGTACTTC. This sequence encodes CASSLRGGAVRGAQYF.

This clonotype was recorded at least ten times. The CDR3 DNA is TGTGCCAGCAGACCACTAGCGGGAGGATCTCGAGAGCAGTACTTC. Amino acids: CASRPLAGGSREQYF. The chain recombines TRBV6-1 with TRBJ2-7; 12 nucleotides line up with TRBD2. Per germline, CDR1 MNHNS and CDR2 SASEGT. CDR3 size: 15 residues. The trim removed 6 bases at V and 7 bases at J, leaving 10 bases unmatched.

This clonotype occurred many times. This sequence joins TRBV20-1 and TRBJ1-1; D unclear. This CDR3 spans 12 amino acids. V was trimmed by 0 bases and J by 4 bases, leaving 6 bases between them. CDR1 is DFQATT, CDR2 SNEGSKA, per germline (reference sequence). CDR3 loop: CSARDPSTEAFF. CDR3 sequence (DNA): TGCAGTGCTAGAGATCCCAGCACTGAAGCTTTCTTT.

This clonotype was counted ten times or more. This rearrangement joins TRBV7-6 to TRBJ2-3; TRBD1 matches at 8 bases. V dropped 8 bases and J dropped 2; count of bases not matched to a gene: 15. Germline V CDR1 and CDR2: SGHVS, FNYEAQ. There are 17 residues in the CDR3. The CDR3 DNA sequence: TGTGCCAGCCTCCCCCCAAAACAGGGGGATCCCACAGATACGCAGTATTTT. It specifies CASLPPKQGDPTDTQYF.

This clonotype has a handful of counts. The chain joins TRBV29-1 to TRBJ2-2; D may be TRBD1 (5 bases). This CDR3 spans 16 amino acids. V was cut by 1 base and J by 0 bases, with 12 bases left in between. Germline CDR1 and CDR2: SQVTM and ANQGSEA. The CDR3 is CSVEAGTGANTGELFF. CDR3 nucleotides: TGCAGCGTTGAAGCTGGCACAGGCGCGAACACCGGGGAGCTGTTTTTT.

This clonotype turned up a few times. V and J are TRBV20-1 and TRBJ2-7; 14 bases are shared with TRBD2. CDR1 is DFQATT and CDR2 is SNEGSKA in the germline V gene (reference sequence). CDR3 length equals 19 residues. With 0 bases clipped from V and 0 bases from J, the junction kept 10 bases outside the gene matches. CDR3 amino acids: CSARELLGLAGGNSYEQYF. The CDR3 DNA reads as TGCAGTGCTAGAGAACTCCTAGGACTAGCGGGAGGTAACTCCTACGAGCAGTACTTC.

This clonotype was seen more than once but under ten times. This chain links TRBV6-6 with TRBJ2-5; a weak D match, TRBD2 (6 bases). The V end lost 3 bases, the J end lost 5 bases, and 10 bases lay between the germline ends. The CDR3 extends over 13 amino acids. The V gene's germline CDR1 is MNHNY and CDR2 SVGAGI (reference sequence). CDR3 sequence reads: CASSYGGPETQYF. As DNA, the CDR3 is TGTGCCAGCAGTTATGGAGGGCCCGAGACCCAGTACTTC.

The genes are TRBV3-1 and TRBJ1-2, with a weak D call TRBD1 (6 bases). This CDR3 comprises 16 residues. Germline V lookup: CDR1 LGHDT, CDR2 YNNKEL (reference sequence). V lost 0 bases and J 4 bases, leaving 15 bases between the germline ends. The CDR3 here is CASSQDRNRVIYGYTF. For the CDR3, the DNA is TGTGCCAGCAGCCAAGATCGGAACAGGGTCATCTATGGCTACACCTTC.

CDR3 amino acids: CASSPLPRGTSTDTQYF. The CDR3 DNA sequence: TGTGCCAGCAGCCCCCTCCCGCGGGGGACTAGCACAGATACGCAGTATTTT. The chain joins TRBV7-3 to TRBJ2-3; 7 bases line up with TRBD2. This CDR3 contains 17 residues. The trim removed 5 bases at V and 0 bases at J, leaving 11 bases unmatched. Germline V gene sequence: CDR1 SGHTA, CDR2 FQGTGA.

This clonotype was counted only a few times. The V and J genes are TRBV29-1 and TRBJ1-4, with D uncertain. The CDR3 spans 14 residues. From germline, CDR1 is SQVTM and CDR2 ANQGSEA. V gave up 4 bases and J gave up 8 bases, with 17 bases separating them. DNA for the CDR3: TGCAGCGTTGGGCTTGGATCCGGAAAAGAAAAACTGTTTTTT. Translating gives CSVGLGSGKEKLFF.

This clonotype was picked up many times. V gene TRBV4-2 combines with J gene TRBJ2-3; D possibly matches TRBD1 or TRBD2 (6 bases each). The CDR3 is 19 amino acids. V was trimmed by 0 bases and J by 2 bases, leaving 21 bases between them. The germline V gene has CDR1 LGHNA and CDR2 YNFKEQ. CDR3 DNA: TGTGCCAGCAGCCAAGATGAGACGGGGGCGGGTGATTTCACAGATACGCAGTATTTT. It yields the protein CASSQDETGAGDFTDTQYF.

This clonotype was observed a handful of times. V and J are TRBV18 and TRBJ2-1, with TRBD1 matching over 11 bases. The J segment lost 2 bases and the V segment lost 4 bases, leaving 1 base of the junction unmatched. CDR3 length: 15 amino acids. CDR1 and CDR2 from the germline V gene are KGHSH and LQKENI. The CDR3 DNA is TGTGCCAGCTCACGGACAGGGGGCCCCTACAATGAGCAGTTCTTC. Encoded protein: CASSRTGGPYNEQFF.

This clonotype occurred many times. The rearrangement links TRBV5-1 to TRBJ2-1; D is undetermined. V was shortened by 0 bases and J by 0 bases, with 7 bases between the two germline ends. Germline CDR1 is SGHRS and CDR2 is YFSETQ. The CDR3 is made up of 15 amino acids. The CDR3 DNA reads TGCGCCAGCAGCTTGGGTCGCAACTCCTACAATGAGCAGTTCTTC. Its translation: CASSLGRNSYNEQFF. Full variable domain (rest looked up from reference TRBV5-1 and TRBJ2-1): KAGVTQTPRYLIKTRGQQVTLSCSPISGHRSVSWYQQTPGQGLQFLFEYFSETQRNKGNFPGRFSGRQFSNSRSEMNVSTLELGDSALYLCASSLGRNSYNEQFFGPGTRLTVL.

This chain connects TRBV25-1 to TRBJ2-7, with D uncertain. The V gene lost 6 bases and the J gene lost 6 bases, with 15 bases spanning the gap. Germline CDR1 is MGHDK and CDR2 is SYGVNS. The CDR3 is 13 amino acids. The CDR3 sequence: CASSLRLVCEQYF. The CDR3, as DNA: TGTGCCAGCAGCCTCCGGCTAGTCTGCGAGCAGTACTTC.

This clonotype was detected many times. CDR3 in DNA: TGCAGCGTTGGGGACCCAACCTACGAGCAGTACTTC. It yields the protein CSVGDPTYEQYF. V gene TRBV29-1 combines with J gene TRBJ2-7; either TRBD1 or TRBD2 may fit D (5 bases each). Germline values: CDR1 SQVTM, CDR2 ANQGSEA. The CDR3 runs to 12 residues. V was shortened by 4 bases and J by 2 bases, with 9 bases between the two germline ends.

CDR3 sequence reads: CASSQDSAYNSPLHF. DNA of the CDR3: TGCGCCAGCAGCCAAGATTCGGCGTATAATTCACCCCTCCACTTT. J is TRBJ1-6 and V is TRBV4-3; D remains ambiguous. This CDR3 comprises 15 residues. The germline V gene encodes CDR1 LGHNA and CDR2 YSLEER. V was shortened by 0 bases and J by 4 bases, with 7 bases between the two germline ends.

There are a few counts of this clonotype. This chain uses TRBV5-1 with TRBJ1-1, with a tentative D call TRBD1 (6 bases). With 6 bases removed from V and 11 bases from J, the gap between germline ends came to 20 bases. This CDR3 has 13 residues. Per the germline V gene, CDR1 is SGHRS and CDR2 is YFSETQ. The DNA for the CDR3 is TGCGCCAGCAAATTAGGGGAACAGGGTGCGGCTTTCTTT. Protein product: CASKLGEQGAAFF.

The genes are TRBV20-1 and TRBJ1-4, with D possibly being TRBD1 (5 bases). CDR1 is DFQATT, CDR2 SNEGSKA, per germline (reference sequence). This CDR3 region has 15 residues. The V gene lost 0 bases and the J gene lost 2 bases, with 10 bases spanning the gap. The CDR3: CSAREGPGTNEKLFF. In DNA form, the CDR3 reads TGCAGTGCTAGAGAGGGGCCCGGGACTAATGAAAAACTGTTTTTT.

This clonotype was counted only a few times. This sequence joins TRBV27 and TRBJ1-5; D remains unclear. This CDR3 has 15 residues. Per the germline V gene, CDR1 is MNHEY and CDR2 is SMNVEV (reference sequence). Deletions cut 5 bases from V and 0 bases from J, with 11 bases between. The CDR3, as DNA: TGTGCCAGCAGTAATCGACTGAATAGCAATCAGCCCCAGCATTTT. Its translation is CASSNRLNSNQPQHF.

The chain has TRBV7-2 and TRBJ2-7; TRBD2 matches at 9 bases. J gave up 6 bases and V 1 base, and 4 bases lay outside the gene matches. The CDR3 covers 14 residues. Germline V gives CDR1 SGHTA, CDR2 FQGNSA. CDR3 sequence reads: CASSLGGGAFEQYF. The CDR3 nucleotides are TGTGCCAGCAGCTTAGGCGGGGGGGCCTTCGAGCAGTACTTC.

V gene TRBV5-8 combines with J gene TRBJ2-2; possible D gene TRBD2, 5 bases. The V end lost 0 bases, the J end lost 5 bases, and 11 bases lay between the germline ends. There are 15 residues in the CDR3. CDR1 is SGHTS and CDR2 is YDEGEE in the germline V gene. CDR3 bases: TGTGCCAGCAGCTTGGGGACTGTTCTAACCGGGGAGCTGTTTTTT. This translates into CASSLGTVLTGELFF.

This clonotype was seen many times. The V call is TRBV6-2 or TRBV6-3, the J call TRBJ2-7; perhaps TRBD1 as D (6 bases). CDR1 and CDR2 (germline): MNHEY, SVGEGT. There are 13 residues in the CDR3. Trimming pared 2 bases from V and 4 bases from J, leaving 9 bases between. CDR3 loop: CASSYTGQYEQYF. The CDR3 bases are TGTGCCAGCAGTTACACAGGACAGTACGAGCAGTACTTC.

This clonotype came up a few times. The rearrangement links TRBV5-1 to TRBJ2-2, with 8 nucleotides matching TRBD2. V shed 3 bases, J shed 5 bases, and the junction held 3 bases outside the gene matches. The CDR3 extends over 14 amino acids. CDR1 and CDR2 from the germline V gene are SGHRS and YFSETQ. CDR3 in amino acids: CASSSERETGELFF. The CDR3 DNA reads TGCGCCAGCAGCTCGGAGCGGGAGACCGGGGAGCTGTTTTTT.

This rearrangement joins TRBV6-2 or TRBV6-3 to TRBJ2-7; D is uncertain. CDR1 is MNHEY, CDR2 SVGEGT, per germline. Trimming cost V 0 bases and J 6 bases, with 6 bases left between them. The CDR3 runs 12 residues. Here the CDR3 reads CASSYSSPEQYF. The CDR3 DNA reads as TGTGCCAGCAGTTACTCGTCACCCGAGCAGTACTTC.

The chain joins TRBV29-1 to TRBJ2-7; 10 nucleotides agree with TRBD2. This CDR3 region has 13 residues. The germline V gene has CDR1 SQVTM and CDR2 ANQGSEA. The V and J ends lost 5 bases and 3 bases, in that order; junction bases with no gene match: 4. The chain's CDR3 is CSVTGTSVYEQYF. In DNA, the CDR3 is TGCAGCGTTACCGGGACTAGCGTCTACGAGCAGTACTTC.

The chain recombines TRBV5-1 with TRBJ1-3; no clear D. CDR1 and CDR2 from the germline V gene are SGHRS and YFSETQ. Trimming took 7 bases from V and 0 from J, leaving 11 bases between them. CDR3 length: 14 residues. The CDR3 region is CASRRVTSGNTIYF. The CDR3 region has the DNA TGCGCCAGCCGCCGGGTGACCTCTGGAAACACCATATATTTT.

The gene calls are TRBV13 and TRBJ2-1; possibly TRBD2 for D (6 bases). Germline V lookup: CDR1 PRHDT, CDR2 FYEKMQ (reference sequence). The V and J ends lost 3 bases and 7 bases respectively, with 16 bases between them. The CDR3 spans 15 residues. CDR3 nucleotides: TGTGCCAGCAGCTTTGGGTTCGGAGGGAGAAATGAGCAGTTCTTC. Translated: CASSFGFGGRNEQFF.